These T cell receptor beta chains were read from a single sample in a study of long-term antiretroviral therapy in people with HIV. Profiling relied on immunoSEQ multiplex PCR, and the TCRdb table lists in-frame clones only, not all of them. The sample lists approximately 32,000 clones, about 83% occurring once. The input for sequencing was unsorted PBMCs, taken 0.4 years before starting antiretroviral therapy. The receptors were gathered from a man between 18 and 29 years old with HIV. The CDR3 runs from the conserved cysteine through the conserved F or W. D genes are given only for firm matches. The size of a clone is reported for some rows only, either as once, few or many, or as a class for expanded clones.

v_call	d_call	clone_size	j_call	cdr3_nt	cdr3_aa
TRBV4-1	TRBD2	few	TRBJ2-7	TGCGCCAGCAGCCAAGATCCTAGCGGTCACGAGCAGTACTTC	CASSQDPSGHEQYF
TRBV5-4	TRBD1	few	TRBJ2-1	TGCGCCAGCAGCCTTCGATCGACAGGGTTCTACAATGAGCAGTTCTTC	CASSLRSTGFYNEQFF
TRBV5-6	-	-	TRBJ1-2	TGTGCCAGCAGCTCGGGGCCGACGGGCTACTATGGCTACACCTTC	CASSSGPTGYYGYTF
TRBV4-2	-	-	TRBJ1-4	TGTGCCAGCAGCCAAGGACCCGTAGAAAAACTGTTTTTT	CASSQGPVEKLFF
TRBV4-1	-	-	TRBJ2-2	TGCGCCAGCAGCCAAGATCCTCCGGACAGTAAGCGATCGAACACCGGGGAGCTGTTTTTT	CASSQDPPDSKRSNTGELFF
TRBV10-3	-	-	TRBJ2-2	TGTGCCATCAGTGAGTCGATGACAGACACCGGGGAGCTGTTTTTT	CAISESMTDTGELFF
TRBV29-1	-	-	TRBJ1-1	TGCAGCGCCGAGGGGCACTCTGAGGACACTGAAGCTTTCTTT	CSAEGHSEDTEAFF
TRBV28	-	-	TRBJ1-5	TGTGCCAGCAGTCCCCCAAGCAGCAATCAGCCCCAGCATTTT	CASSPPSSNQPQHF
TRBV29-1	-	-	TRBJ2-7	TGCAGCGTTGCGTCCTTAGCACACGAGCAGTACTTC	CSVASLAHEQYF
TRBV7-2	TRBD1	-	TRBJ2-7	TGTGCCAGCAGCATGTGGACAGGGAGATCCTACGAGCAGTACTTC	CASSMWTGRSYEQYF
TRBV6-1	TRBD2	-	TRBJ2-5	TGTGCCAGCAGTGAATATACAGCGGGGCGTGGGGAGACCCAGTACTTC	CASSEYTAGRGETQYF
TRBV11-3	TRBD2	-	TRBJ2-5	TGTGCCAGCAGCGACAGATCCGGGGGAGGGGAGACCCAGTACTTC	CASSDRSGGGETQYF
TRBV6-6	-	-	TRBJ1-1	TGTGCCAGCAGTTATGGGGTCGACACTGAAGCTTTCTTT	CASSYGVDTEAFF
TRBV10-2	TRBD1	-	TRBJ1-2	TGCGCCAGCAGTGAGTCCCCGGACAGGGTGGGGGGCTACACCTTC	CASSESPDRVGGYTF
TRBV27	TRBD2	-	TRBJ2-3	TGTGCCAGCAGTTCACGGGAGGGGAAGGATACGCAGTATTTT	CASSSREGKDTQYF
TRBV9	-	once	TRBJ2-2	TGTGCCAGCAGCGTAGCCAGAGATAGAGTCAATACCGGGGAGCTGTTTTTT	CASSVARDRVNTGELFF
TRBV7-3	-	once	TRBJ2-3	TGTGCCAGCAGCTGGATTAGGGGTAGGGATACGCAGTATTTT	CASSWIRGRDTQYF
TRBV5-1	-	-	TRBJ2-1	TGCGCCAGCAGCGAGGACAGCTACAATGAGCAGTTCTTC	CASSEDSYNEQFF
TRBV6-5	-	-	TRBJ2-1	TGTGCCAGCAGTTTAGGGGACCTATACAATGAGCAGTTCTTC	CASSLGDLYNEQFF
TRBV5-1	-	-	TRBJ2-1	TGCGCCAGCAGCTTGGGTGTTGATGTGGGTGAGCAGTTCTTC	CASSLGVDVGEQFF
TRBV13	-	medium-sized	TRBJ1-2	TGTGCCAGCAGCTTAGGCTACAGCGGGGACTATGGCTACACCTTC	CASSLGYSGDYGYTF
TRBV18	TRBD2	-	TRBJ2-3	TGTGCCAGCTCCCAACCCCCCCAGCGGGAAATGCATGATACGCAGTATTTT	CASSQPPQREMHDTQYF
TRBV7-3	-	-	TRBJ1-5	TGTGCCAGCAGCTTAAAGGCCGGGGGGCAGGGGCCTCAGCCCCAGCATTTT	CASSLKAGGQGPQPQHF
TRBV2	-	-	TRBJ1-1	TGTGCCAGCAGCCTGAGGGTGTTCGCTTTCTTT	CASSLRVFAFF
TRBV18	-	-	TRBJ2-7	TGTGCCAGCTCACCACCCACGGCAGGGTTCCTACACGAGCAGTACTTC	CASSPPTAGFLHEQYF
TRBV5-1	TRBD2	-	TRBJ2-1	TGCGCCAGCAGCCTACTAGCGGGGGTCTACAATGAGCAGTTCTTC	CASSLLAGVYNEQFF
TRBV7-2	-	-	TRBJ2-1	TGTGCCAGCAGCTTTAGACGAAACAGGGTCTACAATGAGCAGTTCTTC	CASSFRRNRVYNEQFF
TRBV4-1	TRBD1	-	TRBJ2-2	TGCGCCAGCAGTACAACAGGGGGCGTAGGCACCGGGGAGCTGTTTTTT	CASSTTGGVGTGELFF
TRBV11-2	-	-	TRBJ2-7	TGTGCCAGCAGCTTACGCCCCAAAGATCCGTACGAGCAGTACTTC	CASSLRPKDPYEQYF
TRBV2	-	-	TRBJ2-6	TGTGCCAGCAGTGTTAGGTCAGTCGACGGGGCCAACGTCCTGACTTTC	CASSVRSVDGANVLTF
TRBV7-8	-	-	TRBJ1-5	TGTGCCAGCACCCCCTTGAACACAGGCGGTATACAGCCCCAGCATTTT	CASTPLNTGGIQPQHF
TRBV7-2	-	-	TRBJ2-4	TGTGCCAGCAGCTCGGAACTCTTAGCCAAAAACATTCAGTACTTC	CASSSELLAKNIQYF
TRBV14	-	once	TRBJ1-1	TGTGCCAGCAGCCACACAATGGGCCCGAACACTGAAGCTTTCTTT	CASSHTMGPNTEAFF
TRBV27	TRBD1	-	TRBJ2-7	TGTGCCAGCAGTTTGACAGGGCTTAGCAACTACGAGCAGTACTTC	CASSLTGLSNYEQYF
TRBV7-8	TRBD1	-	TRBJ1-6	TGTGCCAGCAGCTTACTTGACAGGGGAAGTTCACCCCTCCACTTT	CASSLLDRGSSPLHF
TRBV28	-	-	TRBJ2-3	TGTGCCCTCTGGGACGGCCAAGGGGATACGCAGTATTTT	CALWDGQGDTQYF
TRBV29-1	TRBD1	-	TRBJ2-6	TGCAGCGTTGCTCAGGGGGCCTTCTCTGGGGCCAACGTCCTGACTTTC	CSVAQGAFSGANVLTF
TRBV13	-	few	TRBJ1-1	TGTGCCAGCAGCCCCAGGGGACGGGGTGGTAGCACTGAAGCTTTCTTT	CASSPRGRGGSTEAFF
TRBV7-2	TRBD2	once	TRBJ2-1	TGTGCCAGCAGTCCTAGCGGTGGCTCCTACAATGAGCAGTTCTTC	CASSPSGGSYNEQFF
TRBV2	-	few	TRBJ1-5	TGTGCCAGCAGTGAATGGGCCGCTTACAATCAGCCCCAGCATTTT	CASSEWAAYNQPQHF
TRBV15	-	-	TRBJ2-4	TGTGCCACCAGCAGAGTGGGAGATACGGAAACCAAAAACATTCAGTACTTC	CATSRVGDTETKNIQYF
TRBV27	TRBD2	-	TRBJ2-1	TGTGCCAGCAGTTTATCAGGGCTAGCGGGGGGCGATGAGCAGTTCTTC	CASSLSGLAGGDEQFF
TRBV2	TRBD2	-	TRBJ2-1	TGTGCCAGCAGGATAGGACTAGCGGGGGACAATGAGCAGTTCTTC	CASRIGLAGDNEQFF
TRBV5-5	-	few	TRBJ1-6	TGTGCCAGCAGCTTGGTGCCAGGGGAATCACCCCTCCACTTT	CASSLVPGESPLHF
TRBV9	-	once	TRBJ2-5	TGTGCCAGCAGCGTCACGGGACTGCTCCAAGAGACCCAGTACTTC	CASSVTGLLQETQYF
TRBV6-1	TRBD1	-	TRBJ1-5	TGTGCCAGCAGTGGGTCGACAGGGGGGGATCAGCCCCAGCATTTT	CASSGSTGGDQPQHF